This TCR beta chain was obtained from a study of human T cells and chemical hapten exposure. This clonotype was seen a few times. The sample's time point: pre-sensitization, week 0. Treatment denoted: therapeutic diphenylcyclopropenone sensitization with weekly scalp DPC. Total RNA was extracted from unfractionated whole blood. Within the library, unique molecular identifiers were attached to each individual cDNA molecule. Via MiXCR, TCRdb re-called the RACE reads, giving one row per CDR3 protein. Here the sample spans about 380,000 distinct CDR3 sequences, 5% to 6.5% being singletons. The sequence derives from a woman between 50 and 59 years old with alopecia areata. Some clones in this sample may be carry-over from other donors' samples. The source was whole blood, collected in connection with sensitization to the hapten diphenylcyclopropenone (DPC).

CDR3 sequence reads: CATGTGPYEQYF. The DNA of the CDR3 is TGTGCTACCGGGACAGGACCCTACGAGCAGTACTTC. The V gene is TRBV2, the J gene TRBJ2-7; 8 positions match TRBD1. From germline, CDR1 is SNHLY and CDR2 FYNNEI. This CDR3 is built from 12 residues.